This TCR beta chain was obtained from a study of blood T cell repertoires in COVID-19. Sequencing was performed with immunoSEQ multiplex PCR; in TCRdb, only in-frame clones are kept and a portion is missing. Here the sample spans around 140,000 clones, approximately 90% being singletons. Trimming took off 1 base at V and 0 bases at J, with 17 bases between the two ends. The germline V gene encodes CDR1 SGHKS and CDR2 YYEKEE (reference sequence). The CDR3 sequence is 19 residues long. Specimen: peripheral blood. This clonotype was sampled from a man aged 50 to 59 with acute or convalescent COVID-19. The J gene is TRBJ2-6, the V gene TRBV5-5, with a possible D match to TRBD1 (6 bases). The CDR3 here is CASSLSFGRGYSGANVLTF. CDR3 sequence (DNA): TGTGCCAGCAGCTTGTCCTTCGGCAGGGGCTACTCTGGGGCCAACGTCCTGACTTTC.